This is a list of T cell receptor beta chains from one sample in a study of blood T cell repertoires in COVID-19. Profiling relied on immunoSEQ multiplex PCR, and the TCRdb table lists in-frame clones only, not all of them. The sample consists of approximately 190,000 clones, over 75% of them appearing once. Sequencing was carried out using peripheral blood. These receptors were collected from a woman between 40 and 50 years old who had recovered from COVID-19. Both conserved end residues are part of each CDR3. D genes are given only for firm matches. Size tells how often a clone was seen (once, few, many) or the class of an expanded clone, and some rows leave it out.

CDR3 protein	CDR3 DNA	D gene	CDR3 length	J gene	V gene	clone size
CSVVDGSMYEQYF	TGCAGCGTTGTCGACGGGAGTATGTACGAGCAGTACTTC	-	13	TRBJ2-7	TRBV29-1	-
CAISESGSGSGETQYF	TGTGCCATCAGTGAGTCCGGTAGCGGGAGTGGGGAGACCCAGTACTTC	TRBD2	16	TRBJ2-5	TRBV10-3	-
CASWREWGNEQFF	TGTGCCAGCTGGCGGGAGTGGGGCAATGAGCAGTTCTTC	TRBD2	13	TRBJ2-1	TRBV28	-
CASSDGRENTEAFF	TGTGCCAGCAGTGACGGGCGGGAGAACACTGAAGCTTTCTTT	-	14	TRBJ1-1	TRBV2	-
CASSRIAGTESYEQYF	TGTGCCAGCAGTCGTATTGCCGGGACAGAATCCTACGAGCAGTACTTC	TRBD1	16	TRBJ2-7	TRBV6-2/TRBV6-3	-
CASREGNTGGAGTDTQYF	TGTGCCAGCAGGGAGGGAAACACAGGGGGCGCCGGCACAGATACGCAGTATTTT	TRBD1	18	TRBJ2-3	TRBV2	-
CASSYPIGQGTGELFF	TGTGCCAGCAGTTACCCAATCGGACAGGGTACCGGGGAGCTGTTTTTT	TRBD1	16	TRBJ2-2	TRBV6-5	-
CASSRGTGEFMNTEAFF	TGTGCCAGCAGCCGAGGGACAGGCGAATTTATGAACACTGAAGCTTTCTTT	TRBD1	17	TRBJ1-1	TRBV6-6	few
CASSSTGSYGYTF	TGTGCCAGTAGTTCGACAGGCTCCTATGGCTACACCTTC	-	13	TRBJ1-2	TRBV19	-
CASTGSPRVRTEAFF	TGTGCCAGCACCGGGTCCCCCAGAGTGAGAACTGAAGCTTTCTTT	-	15	TRBJ1-1	TRBV28	-
CASSSGLDNSPLHF	TGTGCCAGCAGTAGCGGACTGGATAATTCACCCCTCCACTTT	-	14	TRBJ1-6	TRBV6-2/TRBV6-3	-
CASSSRSQDSKAFF	TGTGCCAGTAGTAGCCGGTCCCAAGACTCCAAAGCTTTCTTT	-	14	TRBJ1-1	TRBV19	-
CASSQLYYEQYF	TGTGCCAGCAGCCAACTTTATTACGAGCAGTACTTC	-	12	TRBJ2-7	TRBV3-1/TRBV3-2	-
CASSPPRGLRNTEAFF	TGTGCCAGTAGTCCCCCTAGGGGGCTAAGGAACACTGAAGCTTTCTTT	TRBD1	16	TRBJ1-1	TRBV19	once
CASSLADGSPYGYTF	TGTGCCAGCAGCTTAGCTGATGGCTCCCCTTATGGCTACACCTTC	-	15	TRBJ1-2	TRBV7-6	-
CASSIQDSNQPQHF	TGTGCCAGCAGTATACAGGATAGCAATCAGCCCCAGCATTTT	-	14	TRBJ1-5	TRBV6-6	-
CASSPRPRGLTGELFF	TGTGCCAGCTCACCAAGGCCCAGGGGGCTAACCGGGGAGCTGTTTTTT	TRBD1	16	TRBJ2-2	TRBV18	once
CASSQDPTARNTIYF	TGTGCCAGCAGCCAAGATCCCACAGCCAGAAACACCATATATTTT	-	15	TRBJ1-3	TRBV14	-
CASTPRTGNYGYTF	TGTGCCAGCACCCCTCGGACGGGAAACTATGGCTACACCTTC	-	14	TRBJ1-2	TRBV13	once
CASTVTGEGGQPQHF	TGTGCCAGCACCGTTACGGGGGAGGGGGGTCAGCCCCAGCATTTT	-	15	TRBJ1-5	TRBV7-2	-
CASMTGSSYNSPLHF	TGTGCCAGCATGACAGGCAGCTCCTATAATTCACCCCTCCACTTT	-	15	TRBJ1-6	TRBV6-5	-
CASRPSWPNTDTQYF	TGTGCCAGCAGGCCTAGCTGGCCCAACACAGATACGCAGTATTTT	-	15	TRBJ2-3	TRBV3-1/TRBV3-2	-
CASNAGTGDNEQFF	TGTGCCAGCAACGCCGGGACAGGGGACAATGAGCAGTTCTTC	TRBD1	14	TRBJ2-1	TRBV9	once
CASSLAGQGTTGELFF	TGTGCCAGCAGCCTAGCGGGACAGGGGACCACCGGGGAGCTGTTTTTT	TRBD1	16	TRBJ2-2	TRBV14	-
CASSPTPTGGVENTEAFF	TGTGCCAGCTCACCAACACCGACAGGGGGCGTCGAGAACACTGAAGCTTTCTTT	TRBD1	18	TRBJ1-1	TRBV18	-
CASSSPPGGRSDTQYF	TGTGCCAGCAGCTCCCCCCCGGGCGGGAGGTCAGATACGCAGTATTTT	TRBD2	16	TRBJ2-3	TRBV5-4	-